This TCR beta chain was sequenced in a study of T cells after yellow fever vaccination. Study-level findings and limits: The presence of abundant clonotypes contaminating from the bulk population was possible in FACS-sorted repertoires. A large majority of primary-vaccination clones showed up again after the booster (about 97% CD4, around 85% CD8). It was the secondary response that reached its peak faster, day 5 versus 15, but it was weaker.

About this clonotype itself: Its antigen is not known.

Trimming took off 0 bases at V and 0 bases at J, with 10 bases between the two ends. Germline V gene data show CDR1 as SGHRS and CDR2 as YFSETQ. This CDR3 comprises 17 residues. TCRdb recomputed calls from the 5' RACE reads with MiXCR, one row per CDR3 protein. The table includes some 130,000 distinct CDR3 sequences, just over 6.5% detected once. Sequencing used CD4+ T cells sorted from PBMCs, obtained 10 days after the yellow fever booster vaccination. This sequence originates from a man younger than 45 who received the YFV17D yellow fever vaccine. This chain joins TRBV5-1 and TRBJ2-6, with D possibly called TRBD1 or TRBD2 (5 bases each). CDR3 loop: CASSLAGTYSGANVLTF. CDR3 bases: TGCGCCAGCAGCTTGGCGGGGACCTACTCTGGGGCCAACGTCCTGACTTTC. The full variable domain, rest sourced from reference TRBV5-1 and TRBJ2-6, is KAGVTQTPRYLIKTRGQQVTLSCSPISGHRSVSWYQQTPGQGLQFLFEYFSETQRNKGNFPGRFSGRQFSNSRSEMNVSTLELGDSALYLCASSLAGTYSGANVLTFGAGSRLTVL.